This TCR beta chain was observed in a study of T-cell memory formation after mild COVID-19. Across the study: The two donors had largely donor-specific TCR clusters.

Germline loops: CDR1 SGHTA, CDR2 FQGNSA. The CDR3 spans 16 residues. The germline V and J ends were trimmed by 1 base and 2 bases, with 15 bases remaining between them. Each CDR3 protein gets one entry after TCRdb re-called the 5' RACE reads with MiXCR. This sample has over 130,000 distinct CDR3 sequences, with 13% to 15% found just once. A word on this clonotype: Its antigen is undetermined.

Overall study results and limits: Whether day 37 second-wave clones are SARS-CoV-2-specific was not confirmed.

The chain carries TRBV7-2 and TRBJ2-7, with D possibly being TRBD2 (6 bases). The sequence came from an adult woman who had mild COVID-19 (a few samples of this study predate the infection). Cell type and time point are not known. Sequenced: PBMCs or a T cell subset sorted from them (not recorded which). The CDR3 sequence: CASSLELAGSTYEQYF. CDR3 nucleotides: TGTGCCAGCAGCTTAGAACTGGCCGGGAGCACCTACGAGCAGTACTTC.